This TCR beta chain was identified in a study of neurological immune-mediated disorders. Study-level points and caveats: Multiple sclerosis patients had less TCR clonal expansion than even healthy controls, unlike HTLV-1-associated myelopathy.

Trimming left V 1 base short and J 0 bases short, with 9 bases between. Germline V gene sequence: CDR1 SGHVS, CDR2 FQNEAQ. CDR3 length: 15 residues. Each CDR3 protein gets one entry after TCRdb re-called the 5' RACE reads with MiXCR. There are approximately 50,000 distinct CDR3 sequences in the sample; about 4.1% occur only once, and 5.5% to 7.5% lies in the top ten. This clonotype has ten or more counts. Its specificity is unknown. Sequenced input: PBMCs. The V and J genes are TRBV7-8 and TRBJ1-1, with D unresolved. This receptor was taken from a man between 60 and 75 years old with multiple sclerosis. The CDR3 region has the DNA TGTGCCAGCAGCTTAGGGGCCAGACTGAACACTGAAGCTTTCTTT. Its protein product is CASSLGARLNTEAFF.